This is a list of T cell receptor beta chains from one sample in a study of cytomegalovirus exposure and HLA in healthy donors. The method was immunoSEQ multiplex PCR; TCRdb's version includes in-frame clones alone and lacks a portion of them. This sample has some 150,000 clones; roughly nine tenths occur once, and the top ten carry about 10%. The sample was PBMCs. These receptor sequences come from a woman aged 18-29 years in good health and CMV-seropositive. Both conserved end residues are part of each CDR3. A D gene is named only where the DNA matches it firmly. Clone sizes are given selectively: once, few, many, or a class where the clone is expanded.

TGTGCCAGCAGCTTGGTGGGGTCTAGGGTAGACGGGGGAAAGCAGTTCTTC CASSLVGSRVDGGKQFF TRBV5-6 . . TRBJ2-1
TGTGCCAGCAGTTTAACACCCATCATTTTCAGTGAGGCTAACTATGGCTACACCTTC CASSLTPIIFSEANYGYTF TRBV28 . once TRBJ1-2
TGTGCCAGCAGATCGGGGTGGACAGGGGGCAATCAGCCCCAGCATTTT CASRSGWTGGNQPQHF TRBV28 TRBD1 . TRBJ1-5
TGTGCCAGCTCACCACCGGGCACAGGGTCGGGCTATGGCTACACCTTC CASSPPGTGSGYGYTF TRBV18 . . TRBJ1-2
TGTGCCAGCAGTTCGGGACAGGGAGATGAAAAACTGTTTTTT CASSSGQGDEKLFF TRBV2 TRBD1 . TRBJ1-4
TGCGCCAGCAGCCGGGACACAATCTACGAGCAGTACTTC CASSRDTIYEQYF TRBV4-1 . . TRBJ2-7
TGTGCAAGTCGCTTAGCGGGGGACAGGGGCTACGAGCAGTACTTC CASRLAGDRGYEQYF TRBV12-2 . . TRBJ2-7
TGTGCCGCCAATAGGGAGGGGAGTTTCAACTATGGCTACACCTTC CAANREGSFNYGYTF TRBV19 . . TRBJ1-2
TGTGCCAGCAGGGCAAGCGGGGGCTCCTACAATGAGCAGTTCTTC CASRASGGSYNEQFF TRBV2 TRBD2 few TRBJ2-1
TGCGCCAGCAGCCAAACGCGGGGCAAAGCAGATACGCAGTATTTT CASSQTRGKADTQYF TRBV4-1 . . TRBJ2-3
TGTGCCAGCTCACCAGGACAGAAGGGAGGCTACACCTTC CASSPGQKGGYTF TRBV18 . . TRBJ1-2
TGTGCCAGCAGTGAATTATGGTCGGTGACAGGGAACACTGAAGCTTTCTTT CASSELWSVTGNTEAFF TRBV2 . . TRBJ1-1
TGCGCCAGCAGCCAAGACGGGACAGGCAATTCACCCCTCCACTTT CASSQDGTGNSPLHF TRBV4-3 TRBD1 . TRBJ1-6
TGTGCCAGCAGCTTGTTAGCACACGCTGCAGACACTGAAGCTTTCTTT CASSLLAHAADTEAFF TRBV5-4 . . TRBJ1-1
TGTGCCAGCAGCCATAGCGGGGGGGCAGGCACCGGGGAGCTGTTTTTT CASSHSGGAGTGELFF TRBV11-3 TRBD2 . TRBJ2-2
TGTGCCAGCAGCCCCTGGGGGCCCGATACGCAGTATTTT CASSPWGPDTQYF TRBV12-1 . . TRBJ2-3
TGTGCCAGCAGCTTGGGTGTTCTGTTTTATAGCAATCAGCCCCAGCATTTT CASSLGVLFYSNQPQHF TRBV5-5 . . TRBJ1-5
TGTGCCAGCAGTGCGACTAGCGGGGGGGCTAGTTCTGGGTACAATGAGCAGTTCTTC CASSATSGGASSGYNEQFF TRBV2 TRBD2 . TRBJ2-1
TGTGCCAGCAGTTGGACTAGCGGCCAAGAGACCCAGTACTTC CASSWTSGQETQYF TRBV6-1 TRBD2 few TRBJ2-5
TGCAGCGTTGAAGGTTGGTCGGGGACAGGGACGCCCTACGAGCAGTACTTC CSVEGWSGTGTPYEQYF TRBV29-1 TRBD1 . TRBJ2-7
TGCGCCAGCAGCTCCGACCTACCCACAGTTTACCAAGAGACCCAGTACTTC CASSSDLPTVYQETQYF TRBV5-1 . . TRBJ2-5
TGTGCCAGCAGTCGGACAGGGGGAGAACAAGAGACCCAGTACTTC CASSRTGGEQETQYF TRBV27 TRBD1 . TRBJ2-5
TGCGCCAGCAGCTTGGGGGGCGATAGCAATGAGCAGTTCTTC CASSLGGDSNEQFF TRBV5-1 . . TRBJ2-1
TGCGCCAGCAGCTTGGGTGGACAGGGGGCTGGTCAGCCCCAGCATTTT CASSLGGQGAGQPQHF TRBV5-1 TRBD1 . TRBJ1-5
TGTGCCAGCAGTGAAGCAAGGGACAGGTCTTATAATCAGCCCCAGCATTTT CASSEARDRSYNQPQHF TRBV6-1 TRBD1 . TRBJ1-5
TGTGCCAGCACCATCCCGGGGGATTCTCGTGTCGCCCTCCACTTT CASTIPGDSRVALHF TRBV6-5 . . TRBJ1-6
TGTGCCAGCTCCAGGACAGGCCCCTACGAGCAGTACTTC CASSRTGPYEQYF TRBV6-5 TRBD1 . TRBJ2-7
TGTGCCATCAGTGAGTCGGAGGGCACTGAAGCTTTCTTT CAISESEGTEAFF TRBV10-3 . . TRBJ1-1
TGTGCCAGCAGTAGGGACAGGCTAAGGGCTTTCTTT CASSRDRLRAFF TRBV6-5 TRBD1 . TRBJ1-1
TGTGCCAGCAGTTTACCGCCCTCGAGCGTCTTCGGCTATGGCTACACCTTC CASSLPPSSVFGYGYTF TRBV28 . . TRBJ1-2
TGCGCCAGCAGCCAAGGGAATGGCGGGAGCACAGATACGCAGTATTTT CASSQGNGGSTDTQYF TRBV4-1 . once TRBJ2-3
TGTGCCAGTAAGCGGGGGGTTTCCTACAATGAGCAGTTCTTC CASKRGVSYNEQFF TRBV28 TRBD2 . TRBJ2-1
TGTGCCAGCAGCTCCCCCCGGCGGGGGACGGGAGCACAGAATGAGCAGTTCTTC CASSSPRRGTGAQNEQFF TRBV7-9 TRBD2 . TRBJ2-1
TGTGCCACCCGACTTGGCCATGAGCAGTTCTTC CATRLGHEQFF TRBV19 . . TRBJ2-1
TGCGCCAGCAGCCAAGTTGTCAGTAAAAACATTCAGTACTTC CASSQVVSKNIQYF TRBV4-1 . . TRBJ2-4
TGTGCCAGCAGCCCCTCGGGGGTGAACACTGAAGCTTTCTTT CASSPSGVNTEAFF TRBV11-2 . . TRBJ1-1
TGTGCCAGTAGTAATGGCGGGGGGATACAAGAGACCCAGTACTTC CASSNGGGIQETQYF TRBV19 TRBD2 . TRBJ2-5
TGTGCCAGCAGTGAGCTTAGCGGGGGCTACGAGCAGTACTTC CASSELSGGYEQYF TRBV2 TRBD2 . TRBJ2-7
TGCAGCGTTGCCCCCACAGGGGGCAGTGCTGAAGCTTTCTTT CSVAPTGGSAEAFF TRBV29-1 TRBD1 once TRBJ1-1
TGTGCCAGCAAGCCGGACAGCGAGAATTCACCCCTCCACTTT CASKPDSENSPLHF TRBV6-1 . . TRBJ1-6
TGTGCCAGCAGTGATACCAGGGTTTACGGCTACACCTTC CASSDTRVYGYTF TRBV6-5 . . TRBJ1-2
TGTGCCAGCAGCTCCGTACAGGGGGTTGAGCAGTTCTTC CASSSVQGVEQFF TRBV5-5 TRBD1 . TRBJ2-1
TGTGCCAGCAGTTACTACGTGGGGCGCGGCGAGCAGTACTTC CASSYYVGRGEQYF TRBV6-5 . . TRBJ2-7
TGCGCCAGCAGCCAAGACCGGACAGCTCTTAATGAAAAACTGTTTTTT CASSQDRTALNEKLFF TRBV4-1 . . TRBJ1-4
TGTGCCAGCAGCTTGGACGGGACAAGGTCCTACGAGCAGTACTTC CASSLDGTRSYEQYF TRBV7-9 . . TRBJ2-7
TGTGCCAGTACCGCGACAGGGCGGCGAGAGACCCAGTACTTC CASTATGRRETQYF TRBV19 TRBD1 . TRBJ2-5
TGCGCCAGCAGTGAATACAGGGGGCAAAGTGAGCAGTTCTTC CASSEYRGQSEQFF TRBV10-1 TRBD1 . TRBJ2-1
TGTGCCAGCAGTGTAGCAGGGGGCGCGGACGAAGCTTTCTTT CASSVAGGADEAFF TRBV2 TRBD1 . TRBJ1-1
TGTGCCAGTAGTCGAGGACAGGGGGCGCCGGACTATGGCTACACCTTC CASSRGQGAPDYGYTF TRBV19 TRBD1 . TRBJ1-2
TGCGCCAGCAGCTACCAAACTAGCACAGATACGCAGTATTTT CASSYQTSTDTQYF TRBV5-1 . . TRBJ2-3
TGTGCCAGCAGCTTAGTGGCTAGCGGGGGACACTCCTACGAGCAGTACTTC CASSLVASGGHSYEQYF TRBV11-2 TRBD2 . TRBJ2-7
TGTGCCAGCAGCTTGGCGGGGGGCTGGGCCAACGTCCTGACTTTC CASSLAGGWANVLTF TRBV5-4 . . TRBJ2-6
TGTGCCAGCAGCGGGATATACGACAGGGGCCCCTCGGGTGAAAAACTGTTTTTT CASSGIYDRGPSGEKLFF TRBV2 TRBD1 . TRBJ1-4
TGTGCCTGGTCCCCGGGACTGTCACACAATGAGCAGTTCTTC CAWSPGLSHNEQFF TRBV30 . . TRBJ2-1
TGCGCCAGCAGCTTGGGTCCCGGGACTGTCACCGGGGAGCTGTTTTTT CASSLGPGTVTGELFF TRBV5-1 . . TRBJ2-2
TGTGCCAGCTCACCTTCTCAGGGGGGGAACACTGAAGCTTTCTTT CASSPSQGGNTEAFF TRBV18 TRBD1 . TRBJ1-1
TGTGCCAGCAGCCTGACAGGGTTCGGGCCGAACTATGGCTACACCTTC CASSLTGFGPNYGYTF TRBV27 TRBD1 . TRBJ1-2
TGTGCCACCGGACAGGGCAATCAGCCCCAGCATTTT CATGQGNQPQHF TRBV19 TRBD1 . TRBJ1-5